Listed below are T cell receptor beta chains from one sample, sequenced in a study of Ad26.COV2.S vaccination and SARS-CoV-2 variants. The method was immunoSEQ multiplex PCR; TCRdb's version includes in-frame clones alone and lacks a portion of them. The sample carries hundreds of thousands of clones, 89% recorded once. Sequences were derived from peripheral blood, sampled in a trial of Ad26.COV2.S vaccine versus placebo. These receptor sequences come from a person between 18 and 65 years old who received the Ad26.COV2.S COVID-19 vaccine or a placebo. Each CDR3 is given without its conserved first and last residue. The order of the fields is D gene, V gene, J gene, CDR3 protein. A D gene is named only where the DNA matches it firmly.

D gene: NA
V gene: TRBV5-3
J gene: TRBJ1-1
CDR3 protein: ARSLEGHLTMNTEAF

D gene: NA
V gene: TRBV2
J gene: TRBJ2-5
CDR3 protein: ASSEGKTQY

D gene: NA
V gene: TRBV3-1/TRBV3-2
J gene: TRBJ2-5
CDR3 protein: ASSLYWEPQETQY

D gene: TRBD1
V gene: TRBV10-3
J gene: TRBJ1-6
CDR3 protein: AISPQGDDSSPLH

D gene: TRBD2
V gene: TRBV3-1/TRBV3-2
J gene: TRBJ2-2
CDR3 protein: ASSQRASGTRGTGELF

D gene: NA
V gene: TRBV30
J gene: TRBJ2-3
CDR3 protein: AWSPGWAASTDTQY

D gene: NA
V gene: TRBV7-9
J gene: TRBJ1-5
CDR3 protein: ASSSDTYSNQPQH

D gene: NA
V gene: TRBV25-1
J gene: TRBJ1-6
CDR3 protein: ASRQGDSPLH

D gene: TRBD1
V gene: TRBV14
J gene: TRBJ2-2
CDR3 protein: ASSPTGTEYTGELF

D gene: NA
V gene: TRBV3-1/TRBV3-2
J gene: TRBJ1-3
CDR3 protein: ASSQAGLTGNTIY

D gene: NA
V gene: TRBV19
J gene: TRBJ2-2
CDR3 protein: ASSITASNTGELF

D gene: TRBD1
V gene: TRBV7-8
J gene: TRBJ1-3
CDR3 protein: ASSLARGLSGNTIY

D gene: NA
V gene: TRBV30
J gene: TRBJ1-1
CDR3 protein: AWRTYVAGAF

D gene: NA
V gene: TRBV7-2
J gene: TRBJ2-5
CDR3 protein: ASSLRGTSETQY

D gene: TRBD2
V gene: TRBV18
J gene: TRBJ2-5
CDR3 protein: ASSRAGDLQETQY

D gene: NA
V gene: TRBV2
J gene: TRBJ1-2
CDR3 protein: ASSEFAGEGRGYT

D gene: TRBD2
V gene: TRBV30
J gene: TRBJ2-7
CDR3 protein: AWSVGGSSYEQY

D gene: TRBD1
V gene: TRBV6-5
J gene: TRBJ2-7
CDR3 protein: ASSFRAGQGYEQY

D gene: NA
V gene: TRBV19
J gene: TRBJ1-1
CDR3 protein: ASKDPTRNTEAF

D gene: TRBD1
V gene: TRBV3-1/TRBV3-2
J gene: TRBJ1-4
CDR3 protein: ASSPGTGLYEKLF

D gene: NA
V gene: TRBV6-2/TRBV6-3
J gene: TRBJ1-1
CDR3 protein: ASSYWPSDGNTEAF

D gene: NA
V gene: TRBV12-3/TRBV12-4
J gene: TRBJ2-1
CDR3 protein: ATRERTIGEQF

D gene: NA
V gene: TRBV2
J gene: TRBJ1-4
CDR3 protein: ASSEGAGEEKLF

D gene: NA
V gene: TRBV13
J gene: TRBJ1-4
CDR3 protein: ASSLGRPGEKLF

D gene: TRBD2
V gene: TRBV5-1
J gene: TRBJ2-7
CDR3 protein: ASSTLAGGNYEQY

D gene: NA
V gene: TRBV12-3/TRBV12-4
J gene: TRBJ1-6
CDR3 protein: ASSLEHNSPLH

D gene: NA
V gene: TRBV21-1
J gene: TRBJ1-2
CDR3 protein: ASSSPGGTFTGDGYT

D gene: TRBD1
V gene: TRBV19
J gene: TRBJ2-7
CDR3 protein: ASRDGQGGSYEQY

D gene: TRBD2
V gene: TRBV3-1/TRBV3-2
J gene: TRBJ2-7
CDR3 protein: ASSQRVTSGFSEQY

D gene: NA
V gene: TRBV7-2
J gene: TRBJ1-3
CDR3 protein: ASRLDSISGNTIY

D gene: NA
V gene: TRBV2
J gene: TRBJ1-4
CDR3 protein: ASSEGGLNEKLF

D gene: NA
V gene: TRBV19
J gene: TRBJ1-4
CDR3 protein: ASSTPGGTVGKLF

D gene: NA
V gene: TRBV13
J gene: TRBJ2-3
CDR3 protein: ASSLEGDTQY

D gene: NA
V gene: TRBV18
J gene: TRBJ2-2
CDR3 protein: ASSPPGSEGTGELF

D gene: TRBD2
V gene: TRBV11-2
J gene: TRBJ2-2
CDR3 protein: ASSLEYWTSGNTGELF

D gene: TRBD1
V gene: TRBV5-1
J gene: TRBJ1-1
CDR3 protein: ASRYRGPNTEAF

D gene: NA
V gene: TRBV3-1/TRBV3-2
J gene: TRBJ2-5
CDR3 protein: ASSQRVGLKETQY

D gene: NA
V gene: TRBV3-1/TRBV3-2
J gene: TRBJ1-1
CDR3 protein: ASSQEILGARQVAF

D gene: NA
V gene: TRBV5-5
J gene: TRBJ1-2
CDR3 protein: ASSSTPARYGYT

D gene: TRBD2
V gene: TRBV19
J gene: TRBJ2-3
CDR3 protein: ASTPGLARTDTQY

D gene: NA
V gene: TRBV19
J gene: TRBJ1-3
CDR3 protein: ATSRTNFGNTIY